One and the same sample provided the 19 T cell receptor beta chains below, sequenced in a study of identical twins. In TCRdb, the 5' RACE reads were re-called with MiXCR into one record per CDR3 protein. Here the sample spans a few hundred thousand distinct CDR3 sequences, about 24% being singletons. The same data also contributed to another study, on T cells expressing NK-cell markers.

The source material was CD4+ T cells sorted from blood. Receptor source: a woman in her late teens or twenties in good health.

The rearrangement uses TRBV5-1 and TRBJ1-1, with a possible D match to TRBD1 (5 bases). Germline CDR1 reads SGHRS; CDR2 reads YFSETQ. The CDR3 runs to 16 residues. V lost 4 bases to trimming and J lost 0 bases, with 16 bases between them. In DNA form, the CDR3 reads TGCGCCAGCAGCCGCCGACCGAAGGACATGAACACTGAAGCTTTCTTT. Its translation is CASSRRPKDMNTEAFF.

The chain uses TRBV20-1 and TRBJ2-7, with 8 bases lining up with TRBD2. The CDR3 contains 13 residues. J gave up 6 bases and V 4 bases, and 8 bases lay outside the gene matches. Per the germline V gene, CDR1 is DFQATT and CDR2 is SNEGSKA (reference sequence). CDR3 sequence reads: CSANFPGGVEQYF. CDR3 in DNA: TGCAGTGCTAATTTTCCGGGAGGGGTCGAGCAGTACTTC.

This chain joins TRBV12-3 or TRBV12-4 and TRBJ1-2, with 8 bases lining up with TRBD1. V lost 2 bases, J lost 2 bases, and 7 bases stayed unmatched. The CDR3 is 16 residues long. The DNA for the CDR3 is TGTGCCAGCAGTTTAAGATCGGCAGGGGGCAACTATGGCTACACCTTC. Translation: CASSLRSAGGNYGYTF.

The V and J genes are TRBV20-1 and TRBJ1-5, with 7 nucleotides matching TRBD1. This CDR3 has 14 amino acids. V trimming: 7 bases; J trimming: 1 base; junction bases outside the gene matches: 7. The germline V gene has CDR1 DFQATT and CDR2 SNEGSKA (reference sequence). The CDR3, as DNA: TGCAGTGTTCAAGACAGGGTGAGCAATCAGCCCCAGCATTTT. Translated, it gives CSVQDRVSNQPQHF.

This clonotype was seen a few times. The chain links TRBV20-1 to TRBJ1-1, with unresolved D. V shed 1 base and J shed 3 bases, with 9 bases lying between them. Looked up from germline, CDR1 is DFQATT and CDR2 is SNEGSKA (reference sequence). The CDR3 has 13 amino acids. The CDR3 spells CSARGLRDTEAFF. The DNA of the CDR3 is TGCAGTGCTAGAGGACTCCGAGACACTGAAGCTTTCTTT.

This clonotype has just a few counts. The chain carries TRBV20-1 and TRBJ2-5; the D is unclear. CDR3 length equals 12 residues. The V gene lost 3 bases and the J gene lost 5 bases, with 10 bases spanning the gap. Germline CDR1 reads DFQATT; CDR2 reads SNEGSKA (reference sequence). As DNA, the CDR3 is TGCAGTGCTAGGAAGCCTGGGGAGACCCAGTACTTC. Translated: CSARKPGETQYF.

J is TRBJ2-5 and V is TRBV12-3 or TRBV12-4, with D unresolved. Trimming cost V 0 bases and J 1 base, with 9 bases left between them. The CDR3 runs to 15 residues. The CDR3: CASSLARNSQETQYF. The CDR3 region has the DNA TGTGCCAGCAGTTTAGCGCGGAACAGCCAAGAGACCCAGTACTTC.

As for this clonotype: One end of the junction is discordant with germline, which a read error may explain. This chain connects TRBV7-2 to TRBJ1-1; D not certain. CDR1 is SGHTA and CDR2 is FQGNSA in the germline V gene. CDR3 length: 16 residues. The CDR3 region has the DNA TGTGCCAGCAGCTTAGGGGATGGGTACATGAACGCTGAAGCTTTCTTT. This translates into CASSLGDGYMNAEAFF.

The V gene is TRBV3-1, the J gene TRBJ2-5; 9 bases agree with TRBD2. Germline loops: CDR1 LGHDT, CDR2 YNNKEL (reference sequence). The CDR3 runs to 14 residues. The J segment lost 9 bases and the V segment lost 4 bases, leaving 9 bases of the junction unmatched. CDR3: CASSPAGGPSPQYF. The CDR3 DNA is TGTGCCAGCAGCCCAGCGGGGGGCCCGAGCCCCCAGTACTTC.

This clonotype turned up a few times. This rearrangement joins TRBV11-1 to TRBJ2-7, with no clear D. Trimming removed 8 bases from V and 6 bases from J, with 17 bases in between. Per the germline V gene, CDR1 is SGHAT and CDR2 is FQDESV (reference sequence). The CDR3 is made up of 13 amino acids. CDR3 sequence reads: CASAPLGDLEQYF. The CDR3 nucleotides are TGTGCCAGCGCTCCCCTCGGAGACCTCGAGCAGTACTTC.

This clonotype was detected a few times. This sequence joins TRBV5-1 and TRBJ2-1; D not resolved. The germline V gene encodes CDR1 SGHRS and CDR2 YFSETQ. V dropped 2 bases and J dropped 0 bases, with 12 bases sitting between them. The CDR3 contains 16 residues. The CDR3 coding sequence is TGCGCCAGCAGCTTTAGCTCCTTAAGCTCCTACAATGAGCAGTTCTTC. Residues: CASSFSSLSSYNEQFF.

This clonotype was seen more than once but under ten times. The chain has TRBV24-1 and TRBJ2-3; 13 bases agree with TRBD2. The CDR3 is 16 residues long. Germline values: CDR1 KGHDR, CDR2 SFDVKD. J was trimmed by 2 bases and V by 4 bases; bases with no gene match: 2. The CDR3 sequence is CATSETSGRTTDTQYF. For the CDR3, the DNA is TGTGCCACCAGTGAGACTAGCGGGAGGACCACAGATACGCAGTATTTT.

CDR3 DNA: TGTGCCAGCCCAACGCCGTGTTACGAGCAGTACTTC. Translation gives CASPTPCYEQYF. The chain links TRBV3-1 to TRBJ2-7; D remains unclear. Trimming took off 8 bases at V and 4 bases at J, with 12 bases between the two ends. Germline V lookup: CDR1 LGHDT, CDR2 YNNKEL (reference sequence). The CDR3 contains 12 residues.

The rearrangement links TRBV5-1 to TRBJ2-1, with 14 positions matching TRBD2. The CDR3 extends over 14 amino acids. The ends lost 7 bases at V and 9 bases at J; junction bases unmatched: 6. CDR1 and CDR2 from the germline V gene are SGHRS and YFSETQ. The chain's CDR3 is CASGTSGSRGEQFF. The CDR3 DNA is TGCGCCAGCGGGACTAGCGGGAGTCGAGGTGAGCAGTTCTTC.

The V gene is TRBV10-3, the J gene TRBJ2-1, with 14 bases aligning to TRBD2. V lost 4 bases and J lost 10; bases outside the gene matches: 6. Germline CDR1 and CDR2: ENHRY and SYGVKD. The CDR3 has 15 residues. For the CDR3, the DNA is TGTGCCATCAGTGGGGGACTAGCGGGAGAAAGAGAGCAGTTCTTC. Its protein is CAISGGLAGEREQFF.

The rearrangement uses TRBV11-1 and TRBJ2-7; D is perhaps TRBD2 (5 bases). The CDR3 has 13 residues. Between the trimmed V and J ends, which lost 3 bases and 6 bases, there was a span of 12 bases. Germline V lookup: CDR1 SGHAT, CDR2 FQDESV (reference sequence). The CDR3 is CASSFPGVSEQYF. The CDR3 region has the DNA TGTGCCAGCAGCTTTCCCGGGGTAAGCGAGCAGTACTTC.

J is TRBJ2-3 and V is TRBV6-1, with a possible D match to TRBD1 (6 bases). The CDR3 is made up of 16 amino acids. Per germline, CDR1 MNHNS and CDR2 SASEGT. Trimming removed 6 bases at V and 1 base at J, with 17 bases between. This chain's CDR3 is CASRPPRGQGTDTQYF. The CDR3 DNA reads TGTGCCAGCAGACCCCCCAGGGGTCAGGGCACAGATACGCAGTATTTT.

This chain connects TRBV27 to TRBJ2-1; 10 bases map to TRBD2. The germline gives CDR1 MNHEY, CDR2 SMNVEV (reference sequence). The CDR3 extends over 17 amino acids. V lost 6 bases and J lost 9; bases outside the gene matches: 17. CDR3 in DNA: TGTGCCAGCAGACGAGAAGGACTAGCGGACTCCCTCGGTGAGCAGTTCTTC. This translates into CASRREGLADSLGEQFF.

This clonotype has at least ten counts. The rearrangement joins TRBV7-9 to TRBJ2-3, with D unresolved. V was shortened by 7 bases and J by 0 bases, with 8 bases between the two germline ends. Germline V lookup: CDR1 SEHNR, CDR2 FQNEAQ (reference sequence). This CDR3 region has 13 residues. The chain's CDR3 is CASNGQSTDTQYF. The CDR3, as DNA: TGTGCCAGCAATGGGCAGAGCACAGATACGCAGTATTTT.